This entry lists 2 T cell receptor beta chains sequenced from one sample in a study of tumor-infiltrating lymphocytes in primary liver carcinoma. From roughly 0.45 ug total RNA, TCR beta cDNA was generated with a primer in the constant region. Investigators got TCR beta libraries out of three nested multiplex PCR rounds, done with slightly modified ARM-PCR. The study ran its first two PCR rounds for approximately 11 cycles each, using TRBV1-TRBV30 forward primers and a C-beta reverse primer. MiXCR was run by TCRdb on the multiplex PCR reads, yielding one entry per CDR3 protein. The repertoire includes around 210,000 distinct CDR3 sequences, less than 70% of them detected once, and around 7.1% sits in the top ten. RNA isolated from unsorted whole blood supplied the blood RNA, with germline DNA also extracted. Sequenced material: peripheral blood. The receptors shown here come from a woman aged 55-75 years with primary liver carcinoma and hepatitis B virus infection.

This clonotype showed up just once. This CDR3 fails to terminate in the conserved phenylalanine or tryptophan, so it likely reflects a read error. The J gene is TRBJ2-1, the V gene TRBV11-2; 8 bases are shared with TRBD2. The J segment lost 7 bases and the V segment lost 3 bases, leaving 2 bases of the junction unmatched. Germline CDR1 SGHAT, CDR2 FQNNGV. The CDR3 extends over 13 amino acids. The CDR3 DNA is TGTGCCAGCAGCTTCCGGGGGGGGAATGAGCAGTTCCTC. It specifies CASSFRGGNEQFL.

This clonotype was seen repeatedly, ten times or more. The chain combines TRBV12-3 or TRBV12-4 with TRBJ1-1; a weak D match, TRBD1 (5 bases). V lost 5 bases to trimming and J lost 0 bases, with 16 bases between them. The CDR3 has 16 amino acids. CDR3 DNA sequence: TGTGCCAGCAGTCGCCGGGGCTTGAAGATGAACACTGAAGCTTTCTTT. Amino acids: CASSRRGLKMNTEAFF.